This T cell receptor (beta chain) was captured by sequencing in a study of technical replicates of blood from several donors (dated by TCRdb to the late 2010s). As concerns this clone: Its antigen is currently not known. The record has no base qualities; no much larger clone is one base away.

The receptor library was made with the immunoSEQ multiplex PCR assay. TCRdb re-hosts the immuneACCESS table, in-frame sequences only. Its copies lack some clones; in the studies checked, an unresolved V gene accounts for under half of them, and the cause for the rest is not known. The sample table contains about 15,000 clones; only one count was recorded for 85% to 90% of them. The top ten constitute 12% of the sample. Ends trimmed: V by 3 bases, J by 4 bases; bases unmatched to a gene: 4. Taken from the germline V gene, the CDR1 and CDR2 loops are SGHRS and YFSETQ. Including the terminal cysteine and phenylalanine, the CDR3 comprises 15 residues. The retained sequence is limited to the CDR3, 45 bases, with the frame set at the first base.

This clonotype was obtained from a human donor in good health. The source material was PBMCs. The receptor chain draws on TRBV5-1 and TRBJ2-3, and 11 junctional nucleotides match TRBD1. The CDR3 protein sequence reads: CASSSRTGGADTQYF. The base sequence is TGCGCCAGCAGCTCACGGACAGGGGGCGCAGATACGCAGTATTTT.